This TCR beta chain was recorded in a study of blood T cell repertoires in COVID-19. The wider study: Collection of acute and convalescent COVID-19 samples took place in the United States, Italy and Spain. From T cells, B-cell-depleted T cells, or PBMCs came the material, which was cDNA or gDNA.

Original processing methods: Using reference gene primer amplification, nucleated cell counts were estimated. This table comes from immunoSEQ multiplex PCR, and its TCRdb copy is limited to in-frame clones, with some not included. D and trimming were read from the DNA, whereas the V and J calls and clone size are those reported in that table. The table has about 120,000 clones, 75% to 85% seen once. This CDR3 region has 16 residues. From germline, CDR1 is SEHNR and CDR2 FQNEAQ (reference sequence). The J segment lost 8 bases and the V segment lost 4 bases, leaving 12 bases of the junction unmatched. Source material: peripheral blood. The chain combines TRBV7-9 with TRBJ1-3; TRBD1 agrees at 9 bases. The clonotype comes from a man aged 40-55 years with active or convalescent COVID-19. The CDR3 reads CASSSPRQRTGDTIYF. The CDR3 DNA is TGTGCCAGCAGCTCCCCCAGGCAACGGACAGGGGACACCATATATTTT.